This T cell receptor (beta chain) was observed in a study of Ad26.COV2.S vaccination and SARS-CoV-2 variants. As to treatment: some 19 received Ad26.COV2.S at low or high dose, single or two shots; 5 received placebo; per-sample allocation not given. Sampling happened 63 days after the first vaccine or placebo injection. The assay was immunoSEQ multiplex PCR, and TCRdb's table has in-frame clones only and misses some. Here the sample spans 380,000 or so clones, 85% to 90% being singletons. CDR1 SGHAT and CDR2 FQNNGV come from the germline V gene. The CDR3 length is 16 residues. The V end lost 5 bases, the J end lost 1 base, and 14 bases lay between the germline ends. The count of this clone is one.

The sequence was obtained from a person aged 18-60 years who received the Ad26.COV2.S COVID-19 vaccine or a placebo. The chain uses TRBV11-2 and TRBJ1-4; tentative D call: TRBD1 (6 bases). This material consisted of peripheral blood, taken in a trial of Ad26.COV2.S vaccine versus placebo. The DNA for the CDR3 is TGTGCCAGCAGCCCCCCGGGGGCAAGAACTAATGAAAAACTGTTTTTT. The encoded protein is CASSPPGARTNEKLFF.